A single T cell receptor beta chain is shown here with its context. The specificity of this receptor is unknown. Nothing much larger sits one base from this clone, and base qualities are not available. This sample was taken from a study of human CD4 T cells and Enterobacteriaceae (dated by TCRdb to 2018 to 2021). General conclusions and limits of the study: The reactivity of ex vivo clonotypes was inferred solely by matching the nucleotide sequences of those clonotypes to CFSE-low cultures from the same donors. In ex vivo samples, clonotypes with broad cross-reactivity seemed more expanded than specific clonotypes, as 11 of 19 and about 60% of the roughly 35 fell within the top 5%.

The V end loses 5 bases and the J end loses 4 bases, and a stretch of 14 bases separates them. Taken from cysteine to phenylalanine, the CDR3 has 14 residues. Left in the record is the CDR3 DNA by itself, 42 bases read in frame from the first base. The germline V gene (reference sequence) sets CDR1 to SEHNR and CDR2 to FQNEAQ. Memory CD4+ T cells, defined as all CD4+ cells other than CD45RA+CCR7+CD95- naive cells, were FACS-sorted on a FACSAria III to a purity of over 95%. Blood from healthy donors was obtained from blood donation centers in Switzerland. Total CD4+ T cells and monocytes were enriched by positive selection with CD4 and CD14 magnetic microbeads. Before sorting, CD8+, CD14+, CD16+, CD56+, CD19+ and CD25-bright cells were excluded. To assess in vivo expansion of bacteria-reactive clonotypes, total memory CD4+ T cells from a couple of blood donors were sequenced directly ex vivo. Peripheral blood mononuclear cells were isolated from donor blood using Ficoll-Paque Plus.

The ex vivo total memory CD4+ samples were sequenced at deep level, which gave a detection sensitivity of one cell in 200,000. Genomic DNA was extracted from cell pellets with the QIAamp DNA Micro Kit, and its quantity and purity were checked by spectrophotometry. TCR Vbeta CDR3 regions were amplified with the immunoSEQ multiplex PCR assay. Sequencing of amplicons was performed on the Illumina HiSeq platform. Each retrieved sequence was 87 nucleotides long and included the CDR3 region. Regarding the original processing steps: A clonotype was defined as a unique productive TCR Vbeta nucleotide sequence and was quantified by productive template frequency from ImmunoSEQ Analyzer V3.0. Expanded clonotypes were defined by a threshold at the top 5th percentile of each frequency-ranked repertoire. Repertoire overlap was calculated as Chao-Jaccard with the R package fossil and was visualized by nonmetric multidimensional scaling with the R package MASS. TCRdb re-hosts the immuneACCESS table, in-frame sequences only. Its copies lack some clones; in the studies checked, an unresolved V gene accounts for under half of them, and the cause for the rest is not known. V and J calls and clone size follow that table, whereas D and trimming were derived from the DNA. This sample lists just under 30,000 clones; approximately 82% were detected once. The ten largest clones take up over 1.5% of the sample.

The sequencing sample was made of memory CD4+ T cells from blood. The cell subset or site label on this specimen signifies: total memory CD4 T cells sorted directly ex vivo, unstimulated. The chain is made from TRBV7-9 and TRBJ2-5; no D gene call is confident. The TCR was taken from a human donor in good health. The CDR3 protein is CASSPDGVSETQYF. The DNA sequence reads TGTGCCAGCAGCCCGGACGGAGTCTCAGAGACCCAGTACTTC.